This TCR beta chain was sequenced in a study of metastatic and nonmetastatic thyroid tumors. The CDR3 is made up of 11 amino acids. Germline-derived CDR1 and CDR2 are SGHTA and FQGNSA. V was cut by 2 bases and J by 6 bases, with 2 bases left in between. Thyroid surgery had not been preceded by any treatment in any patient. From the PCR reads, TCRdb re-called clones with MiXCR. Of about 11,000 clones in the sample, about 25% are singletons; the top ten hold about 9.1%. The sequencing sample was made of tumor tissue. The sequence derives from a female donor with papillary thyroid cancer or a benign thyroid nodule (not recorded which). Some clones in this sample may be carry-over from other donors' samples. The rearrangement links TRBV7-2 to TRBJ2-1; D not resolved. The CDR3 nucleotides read TGTGCCAGCAGCTTATTCAATGAGCAGTTCTTC. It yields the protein CASSLFNEQFF.